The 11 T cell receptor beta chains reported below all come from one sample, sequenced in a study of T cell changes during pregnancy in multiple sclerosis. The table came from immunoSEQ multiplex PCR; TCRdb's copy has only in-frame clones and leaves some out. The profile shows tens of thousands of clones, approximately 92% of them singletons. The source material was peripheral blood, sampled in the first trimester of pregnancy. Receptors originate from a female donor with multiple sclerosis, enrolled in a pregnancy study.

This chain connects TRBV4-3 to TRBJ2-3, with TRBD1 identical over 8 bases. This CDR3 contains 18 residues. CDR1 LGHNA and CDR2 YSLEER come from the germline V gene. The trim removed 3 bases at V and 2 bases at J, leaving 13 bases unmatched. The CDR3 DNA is TGCGCCAGCAGCCAGGATGCGTCCTGGACAGGGAACACAGATACGCAGTATTTT. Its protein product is CASSQDASWTGNTDTQYF.

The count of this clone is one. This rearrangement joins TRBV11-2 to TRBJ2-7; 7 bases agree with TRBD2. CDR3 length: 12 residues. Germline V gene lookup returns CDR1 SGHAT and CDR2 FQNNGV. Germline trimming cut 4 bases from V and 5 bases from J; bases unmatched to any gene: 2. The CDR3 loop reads CASSWEGDEQYF. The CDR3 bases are TGTGCCAGCAGCTGGGAGGGAGACGAGCAGTACTTC.

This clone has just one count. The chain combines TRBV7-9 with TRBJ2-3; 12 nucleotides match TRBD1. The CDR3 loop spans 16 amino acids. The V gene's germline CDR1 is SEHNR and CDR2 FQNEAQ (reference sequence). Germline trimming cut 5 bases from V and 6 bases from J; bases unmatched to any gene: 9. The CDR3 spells CASSQPGQGARDTQYF. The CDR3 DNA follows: TGTGCCAGCAGCCAGCCGGGACAGGGGGCTAGGGATACGCAGTATTTT.

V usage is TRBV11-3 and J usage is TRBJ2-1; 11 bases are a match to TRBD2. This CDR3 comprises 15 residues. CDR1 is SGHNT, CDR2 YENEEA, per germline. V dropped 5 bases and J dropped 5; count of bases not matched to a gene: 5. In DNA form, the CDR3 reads TGTGCCAGCAGCACCAGACTAGCGGGAAACAATGAGCAGTTCTTC. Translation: CASSTRLAGNNEQFF.

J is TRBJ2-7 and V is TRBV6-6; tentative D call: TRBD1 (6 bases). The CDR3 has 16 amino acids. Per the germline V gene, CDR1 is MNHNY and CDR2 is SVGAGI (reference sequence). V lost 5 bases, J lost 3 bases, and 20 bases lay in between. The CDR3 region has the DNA TGTGCCAGCAGTAGCCCGGGACACCAAGGGTACTACGAGCAGTACTTC. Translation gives CASSSPGHQGYYEQYF.

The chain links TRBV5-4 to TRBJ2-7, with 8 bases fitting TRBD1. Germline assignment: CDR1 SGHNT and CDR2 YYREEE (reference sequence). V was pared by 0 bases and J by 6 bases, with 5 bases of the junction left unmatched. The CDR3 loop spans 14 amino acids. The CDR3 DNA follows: TGTGCCAGCAGCTTGGAGGACAGGGATGGCGAGCAGTACTTC. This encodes CASSLEDRDGEQYF.

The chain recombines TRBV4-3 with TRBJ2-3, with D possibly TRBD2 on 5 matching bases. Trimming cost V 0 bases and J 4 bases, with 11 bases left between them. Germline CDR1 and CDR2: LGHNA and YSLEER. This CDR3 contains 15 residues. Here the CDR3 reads CASSQDRTEADTQYF. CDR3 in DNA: TGCGCCAGCAGCCAAGATAGGACTGAAGCAGATACGCAGTATTTT.

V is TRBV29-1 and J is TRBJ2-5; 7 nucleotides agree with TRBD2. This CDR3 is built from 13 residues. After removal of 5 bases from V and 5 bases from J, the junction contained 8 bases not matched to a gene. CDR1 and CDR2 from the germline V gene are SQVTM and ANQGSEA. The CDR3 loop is CSVTDLGGETQYF. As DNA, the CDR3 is TGCAGCGTTACTGACCTGGGGGGGGAGACCCAGTACTTC.

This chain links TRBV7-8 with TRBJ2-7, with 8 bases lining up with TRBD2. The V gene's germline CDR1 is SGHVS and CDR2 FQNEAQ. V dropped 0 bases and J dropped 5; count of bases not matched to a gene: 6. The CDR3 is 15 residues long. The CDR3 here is CASSLALAGGDEQYF. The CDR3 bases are TGTGCCAGCAGCTTAGCTCTCGCGGGAGGCGACGAGCAGTACTTC.

DNA for the CDR3: TGTGCCAGCCGACCAGCGGGAGGGCCGCGCGCCTACAATGAGCAGTTCTTC. Protein: CASRPAGGPRAYNEQFF. This chain uses TRBV7-9 with TRBJ2-1; TRBD2 aligns across 10 bases. Unmatched junction bases numbered 12, after V lost 8 bases and J lost 2 bases. Germline-derived CDR1 and CDR2 are SEHNR and FQNEAQ (reference sequence). The CDR3 is 17 amino acids.

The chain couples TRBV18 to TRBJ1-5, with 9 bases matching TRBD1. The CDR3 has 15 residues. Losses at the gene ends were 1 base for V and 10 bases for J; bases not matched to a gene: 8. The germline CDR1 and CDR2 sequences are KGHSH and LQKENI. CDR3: CASSPQGQGKIPQHF. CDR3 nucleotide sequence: TGTGCCAGCTCACCACAAGGACAGGGGAAGATTCCCCAGCATTTT. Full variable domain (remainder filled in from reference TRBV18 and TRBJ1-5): NAGVMQNPRHLVRRRGQEARLRCSPMKGHSHVYWYRQLPEEGLKFMVYLQKENIIDESGMPKERFSAEFPKEGPSILRIQQVVRGDSAAYFCASSPQGQGKIPQHFGDGTRLSIL.